These 19 T cell receptor beta chains were sequenced from one sample in a study of response to subunit inactivated influenza vaccine. One entry per CDR3 protein results from TCRdb running MiXCR on the RT-PCR reads. The profile shows about 180,000 distinct CDR3 sequences, around 9% of them singletons. This specimen was non-naive T cells sorted from PBMCs, taken on the day of vaccination. These receptors all come from a man in his fifties who received an inactivated influenza vaccine.

The rearrangement uses TRBV5-6 and TRBJ2-7, with TRBD2 identical over 11 bases. Looked up from germline, CDR1 is SGHDT and CDR2 is YYEEEE. The CDR3 extends over 15 amino acids. The J segment lost 5 bases and the V segment lost 4 bases, leaving 8 bases of the junction unmatched. CDR3 DNA sequence: TGTGCCAGCAGCCCCCCGGGACTAGCGGTAGACGAGCAGTACTTC. Amino acid sequence: CASSPPGLAVDEQYF. Using reference TRBV5-6 and TRBJ2-7 for the parts outside the CDR3, the full variable domain is DAGVTQSPTHLIKTRGQQVTLRCSPKSGHDTVSWYQQALGQGPQFIFQYYEEEERQRGNFPDRFSGHQFPNYSSELNVNALLLGDSALYLCASSPPGLAVDEQYFGPGTRLTVT.

The rearrangement joins TRBV6-2 or TRBV6-3 to TRBJ2-7; TRBD1 might be the D (6 bases). V was cut by 10 bases and J by 7 bases, with 20 bases left in between. There are 13 residues in the CDR3. Germline values: CDR1 MNHEY, CDR2 SVGEGT. CDR3 bases: TGTGCCACCCAACGGGACACGTCAAGAGAGCAGTACTTC. Its translation: CATQRDTSREQYF.

The chain links TRBV28 to TRBJ1-5, with D uncertain. The V gene's germline CDR1 is MDHEN and CDR2 SYDVKM. Trimming took 2 bases from V and 11 from J, leaving 16 bases between them. CDR3 length: 14 residues. CDR3 amino acids: CASSLEEVSKAQHF. The CDR3 DNA follows: TGTGCCAGCAGTTTAGAGGAGGTTAGCAAGGCCCAGCATTTT.

Only a few counts were recorded for this clonotype. This chain links TRBV3-1 with TRBJ1-5; 7 bases match TRBD1. Unmatched junction bases numbered 10, after V lost 1 base and J lost 4 bases. This CDR3 spans 17 amino acids. Germline CDR1 LGHDT, CDR2 YNNKEL (reference sequence). For the CDR3, the DNA is TGTGCCAGCAGCCAAGGACAGGGTAGCGCGGGAAATCAGCCCCAGCATTTT. It specifies CASSQGQGSAGNQPQHF.

At least ten counts were recorded for this clonotype. This chain links TRBV7-2 with TRBJ2-3; tentatively, D is TRBD1 (6 bases). This CDR3 is 15 amino acids long. Trimming shortened V by 4 bases and J by 3 bases, and 14 bases separated the two germline ends. Germline assignment: CDR1 SGHTA and CDR2 FQGNSA. The CDR3 loop is CASSWRSGTTDTQYF. Written as DNA, the CDR3 is TGTGCCAGCAGCTGGCGGTCGGGGACAACAGATACGCAGTATTTT. The variable domain in full, with the rest retrieved from reference TRBV7-2 and TRBJ2-3, is GAGVSQSPSNKVTEKGKDVELRCDPISGHTALYWYRQSLGQGLEFLIYFQGNSAPDKSGLPSDRFSAERTGGSVSTLTIQRTQQEDSAVYLCASSWRSGTTDTQYFGPGTRLTVL.

Many counts were recorded for this clonotype. This chain links TRBV20-1 with TRBJ1-6; 8 bases fit TRBD1. The CDR3 loop spans 12 amino acids. J lost 10 bases, V lost 5 bases, and 4 bases had no gene match. The germline V gene has CDR1 DFQATT and CDR2 SNEGSKA (reference sequence). CDR3 in DNA: TGCAGTGCTTCAGGGGGCCGCTCACCCCTCCACTTT. Amino acid sequence: CSASGGRSPLHF.

This clonotype was seen many times. This chain connects TRBV7-2 to TRBJ2-2; 10 bases fit TRBD2. The germline V gene encodes CDR1 SGHTA and CDR2 FQGNSA. V was clipped by 6 bases and J by 2 bases; unmatched bases: 6. The CDR3 length is 16 residues. Here the CDR3 reads CASSISSGGNTGELFF. The CDR3 DNA is TGTGCCAGCAGTATATCTAGCGGGGGAAACACCGGGGAGCTGTTTTTT.

The chain employs TRBV4-1 and TRBJ1-5; tentatively, D is TRBD1 (5 bases). V was cut by 0 bases and J by 7 bases, with 7 bases left in between. The CDR3 is made up of 13 amino acids. Germline V lookup: CDR1 MGHRA, CDR2 YSYEKL. The chain's CDR3 is CASSQDRVQPQHF. The DNA of the CDR3 is TGCGCCAGCAGCCAAGACAGGGTCCAGCCCCAGCATTTT.

This clonotype showed up just a few times. The chain couples TRBV14 to TRBJ2-7; D is possibly TRBD2 (6 bases). Trimming stripped 4 bases from V and 3 bases from J, with 13 bases between. The V gene's germline CDR1 is SGHDN and CDR2 FVKESK. The CDR3 loop spans 14 amino acids. CDR3 sequence (DNA): TGTGCCAGCAGCCTTCTGGGACTCGACTACGAGCAGTACTTC. Its translation is CASSLLGLDYEQYF.

This clonotype has more than one count but fewer than ten. The V call is TRBV20-1, the J call TRBJ2-3, with 10 positions matching TRBD1. V was clipped by 0 bases and J by 5 bases; unmatched bases: 2. The CDR3 is 14 residues long. CDR1 DFQATT and CDR2 SNEGSKA come from the germline V gene (reference sequence). The CDR3 DNA is TGCAGTGCTAGAGACGGACAGGGGGGAGATACGCAGTATTTT. This encodes CSARDGQGGDTQYF.

This clonotype was detected a few times. The chain combines TRBV7-2 with TRBJ2-7; 8 bases match TRBD2. This CDR3 is built from 16 residues. V lost 5 bases and J lost 0; bases outside the gene matches: 9. Germline V gene sequence: CDR1 SGHTA, CDR2 FQGNSA. The CDR3 coding sequence is TGTGCCAGCAGCGTCCGACCTAGCGGGCACTCCTACGAGCAGTACTTC. This translates into CASSVRPSGHSYEQYF.

This clonotype has a count of ten or more. The rearrangement uses TRBV28 and TRBJ2-1, with 10 bases that match TRBD2. This CDR3 has 14 residues. Germline-derived CDR1 and CDR2 are MDHEN and SYDVKM. V shed 10 bases and J 1 base; nucleotides not matched to a gene: 4. The CDR3 sequence is CATSSGGSYNEQFF. The CDR3 bases are TGTGCCACCTCTAGCGGGGGATCCTACAATGAGCAGTTCTTC.

This clonotype showed up just a few times. This chain joins TRBV3-1 and TRBJ1-2; the match to TRBD1 covers 10 bases. There are 16 residues in the CDR3. Trimming took 0 bases from V and 7 from J; bases not matched to a gene: 8. CDR1 is LGHDT, CDR2 YNNKEL, per germline (reference sequence). CDR3 protein: CASSQDRTGGFRGYTF. The CDR3 bases are TGTGCCAGCAGCCAAGATAGGACAGGGGGGTTCCGTGGCTACACCTTC.

The chain combines TRBV7-2 with TRBJ2-3; TRBD2 aligns across 10 bases. CDR3 length: 17 amino acids. V trimming: 5 bases; J trimming: 1 base; junction bases outside the gene matches: 9. CDR1 and CDR2 (germline): SGHTA, FQGNSA. The CDR3 region is CASSPKRGGTGTDTQYF. The CDR3 nucleotides are TGTGCCAGCAGCCCCAAGCGGGGGGGAACTGGCACAGATACGCAGTATTTT.

At least ten counts were recorded for this clonotype. The V and J genes are TRBV19 and TRBJ1-5; TRBD1 agrees at 8 bases. The CDR3 consists of 14 residues. CDR1 is LNHDA and CDR2 is SQIVND in the germline V gene (reference sequence). V gave up 6 bases and J gave up 2 bases; unmatched junction bases: 3. The CDR3 nucleotides read TGTGCCAGTAGCGCAGGGGGCGGCAATCAGCCCCAGCATTTT. Its protein product is CASSAGGGNQPQHF.

This clonotype was observed a few times. The rearrangement links TRBV4-1 to TRBJ2-7; D not resolved. Germline V gene lookup returns CDR1 MGHRA and CDR2 YSYEKL. The CDR3 length is 16 residues. V shed 0 bases and J shed 2 bases, with 14 bases lying between them. CDR3 residues: CASSQDYSPVAYEQYF. In DNA, the CDR3 is TGCGCCAGCAGCCAAGATTACAGCCCCGTCGCCTACGAGCAGTACTTC.

The chain joins TRBV12-3 or TRBV12-4 to TRBJ1-3, with TRBD1 matching 7 bases. CDR3 length: 18 residues. V trimming: 7 bases; J trimming: 0 bases; junction bases outside the gene matches: 15. CDR3 DNA: TGTGCCAGCAACCGGGACAGCTTAGGACATGTCTCTGGAAACACCATATATTTT. Protein product: CASNRDSLGHVSGNTIYF.

This clonotype turned up a few times. The CDR3 spells CSALTILLAGNTDTQYF. The CDR3 region has the DNA TGCAGTGCCCTCACCATTTTACTAGCGGGGAACACAGATACGCAGTATTTT. The genes are TRBV20-1 and TRBJ2-3; 10 bases align to TRBD2. Trimming at V came to 6 bases and at J to 2 bases, leaving 14 bases not matched to a gene. The CDR3 extends over 17 amino acids. Looked up from germline, CDR1 is DFQATT and CDR2 is SNEGSKA (reference sequence).

This chain joins TRBV20-1 and TRBJ2-3, with 10 bases matching TRBD2. CDR3 length: 14 amino acids. Germline-derived CDR1 and CDR2 are DFQATT and SNEGSKA (reference sequence). V lost 5 bases and J lost 4; bases outside the gene matches: 6. As DNA, the CDR3 is TGCAGTGCTCCTAGCGGGAGCCTCGCAGATACGCAGTATTTT. Protein: CSAPSGSLADTQYF.